This TCR beta chain was retrieved from a study of T cell responses to AZD1222 COVID-19 vaccine. CDR3 size: 16 residues. With 6 bases removed from V and 2 bases from J, the gap between germline ends came to 20 bases. The V gene's germline CDR1 is MNHEY and CDR2 SMNVEV (reference sequence). TCRdb's table, derived via immunoSEQ multiplex PCR, lists solely in-frame clones and lacks some. The sample carries roughly 160,000 clones, 85% to 95% recorded once. The chain couples TRBV27 to TRBJ2-7; either TRBD1 or TRBD2 may supply D (5 bases each). The receptor's source is an adult in good health. This sample comprised peripheral blood, obtained on day 0 of AZD1222 vaccination. The CDR3 nucleotides read TGTGCCAGCAGCTTACTTCCGGGACCGTCCACCTACGAGCAGTACTTC. Encoded protein: CASSLLPGPSTYEQYF.